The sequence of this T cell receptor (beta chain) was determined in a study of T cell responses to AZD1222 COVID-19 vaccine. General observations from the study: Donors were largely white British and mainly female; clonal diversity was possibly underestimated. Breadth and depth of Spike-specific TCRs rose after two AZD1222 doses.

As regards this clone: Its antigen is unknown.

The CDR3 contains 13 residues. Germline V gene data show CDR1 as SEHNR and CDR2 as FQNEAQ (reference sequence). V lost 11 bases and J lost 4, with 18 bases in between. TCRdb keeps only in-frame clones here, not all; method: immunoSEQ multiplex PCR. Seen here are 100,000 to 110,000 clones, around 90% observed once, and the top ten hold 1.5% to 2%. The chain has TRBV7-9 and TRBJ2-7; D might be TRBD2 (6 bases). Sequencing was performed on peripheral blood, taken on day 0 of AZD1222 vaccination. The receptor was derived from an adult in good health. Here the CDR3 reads CAGLVGGSYEQYF. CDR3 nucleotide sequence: TGTGCCGGTCTTGTGGGGGGAAGTTACGAGCAGTACTTC.